Given below is one T cell receptor (beta chain) in context. Data came from immunoSEQ multiplex PCR; TCRdb stores just in-frame clones and leaves some out. The sample holds about 280,000 clones, around 86% seen once. This entry belongs to a study of blood T cell repertoires in COVID-19. Study overall: Specimens from acute and convalescent COVID-19 originated in the United States, Italy and Spain. T cells, B-cell-depleted T cells, or PBMCs provided the cDNA or gDNA that served as material.

With V trimmed by 7 bases and J by 6 bases, 4 bases remained unmatched. Germline CDR1 and CDR2: SQVTM and ANQGSEA. The CDR3 is 14 amino acids. Sequencing input: peripheral blood. This rearrangement joins TRBV29-1 to TRBJ2-2, with 14 bases identical to TRBD2. The clonotype originates from a woman aged 30 to 39 who had recovered from COVID-19. Here the CDR3 reads CSALTSGGAGELFF. CDR3 in DNA: TGCAGCGCCCTGACTAGCGGGGGGGCCGGGGAGCTGTTTTTT.